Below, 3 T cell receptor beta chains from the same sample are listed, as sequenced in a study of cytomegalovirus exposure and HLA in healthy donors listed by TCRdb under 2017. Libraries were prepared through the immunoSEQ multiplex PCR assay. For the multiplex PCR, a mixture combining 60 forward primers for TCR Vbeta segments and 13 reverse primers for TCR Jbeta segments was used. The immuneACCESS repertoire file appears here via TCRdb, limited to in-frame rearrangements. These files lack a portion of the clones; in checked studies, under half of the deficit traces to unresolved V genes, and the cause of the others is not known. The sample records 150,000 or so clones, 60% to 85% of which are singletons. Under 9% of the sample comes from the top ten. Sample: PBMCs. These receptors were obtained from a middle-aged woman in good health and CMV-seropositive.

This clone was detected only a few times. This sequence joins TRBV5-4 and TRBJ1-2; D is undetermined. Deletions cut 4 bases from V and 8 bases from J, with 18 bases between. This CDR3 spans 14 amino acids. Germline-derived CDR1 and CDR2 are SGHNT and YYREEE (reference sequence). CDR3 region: CASSHSRLIMGYTF. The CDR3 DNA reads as TGTGCCAGCAGCCATAGCCGCCTTATTATGGGCTACACCTTC.

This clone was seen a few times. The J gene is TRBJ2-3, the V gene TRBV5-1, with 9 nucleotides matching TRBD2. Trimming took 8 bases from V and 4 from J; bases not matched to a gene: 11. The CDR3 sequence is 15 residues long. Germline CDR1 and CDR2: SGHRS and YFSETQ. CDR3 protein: CASKTGTSNADTQYF. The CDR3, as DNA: TGCGCCAGTAAAACCGGGACTAGCAACGCAGATACGCAGTATTTT.

The CDR3 loop reads CASSDWAATNEKLFF. CDR3 nucleotides: TGTGCCAGCAGTGATTGGGCTGCAACTAATGAAAAACTGTTTTTT. The rearrangement uses TRBV6-1 and TRBJ1-4; D ambiguous. The CDR3 totals 15 residues. The V end was cut by 3 bases, the J end by 0 bases, with 8 bases between. Germline assignment: CDR1 MNHNS and CDR2 SASEGT.